The 5 T cell receptor beta chains below were found in one sample sequenced in a study of blood T cell repertoires in COVID-19 (dated by TCRdb to 2020 to 2022). The library was prepared using the immunoSEQ multiplex PCR assay. TCRdb obtained this table from immuneACCESS and retained in-frame rearrangements with V and J assigned. These tables miss some clones; where compared with another copy, unresolved V genes account for less than half of the shortfall, and the remainder is unexplained. The sample profile shows 360,000 or so clones; roughly 86% of them were found once. The ten largest clones add up to less than 2% of the sample. Sequencing was done on a sample of PBMCs or T cells enriched from blood (not recorded which). These receptors all come from a woman aged 30 to 39 who had recovered from COVID-19.

The V gene is TRBV6-5, the J gene TRBJ2-7; D gene uncertain. This CDR3 region has 12 residues. Germline V lookup: CDR1 MNHEY, CDR2 SVGAGI. V was shortened by 5 bases and J by 3 bases, with 8 bases between the two germline ends. The CDR3 coding sequence is TGTGCCAGCAGTAAAACTGGCTACGAGCAGTACTTC. It encodes CASSKTGYEQYF.

In this sample, this clone turned up once. The CDR3 DNA sequence: TGCGCCAGCACCCCGTCCACTTTTAGCTACGAGCAGTACTTC. Its protein product is CASTPSTFSYEQYF. The gene calls are TRBV5-1 and TRBJ2-7; D ambiguous. The CDR3 has 14 amino acids. Trimming cost V 6 bases and J 3 bases, with 16 bases left between them. CDR1 SGHRS and CDR2 YFSETQ come from the germline V gene.

The chain links TRBV2 to TRBJ1-6; weak D call: TRBD1 (5 bases). V lost 1 base and J 8 bases, leaving 15 bases between the germline ends. CDR1 is SNHLY and CDR2 is FYNNEI in the germline V gene. The CDR3 is 16 amino acids. DNA of the CDR3: TGTGCCAGCAGTGAAGTGACAGTGACGGCTCATTCACCCCTCCACTTT. Amino acid sequence: CASSEVTVTAHSPLHF.

V gene TRBV30 combines with J gene TRBJ2-7; the match to TRBD1 covers 8 bases. CDR3 size: 14 residues. V trimming: 5 bases; J trimming: 0 bases; junction bases outside the gene matches: 6. CDR1 is GTSNPN and CDR2 is SVGIG in the germline V gene (reference sequence). This CDR3 is CAWDRQGSSYEQYF. The CDR3 nucleotides are TGTGCCTGGGACCGACAGGGGAGCTCCTACGAGCAGTACTTC.

The chain couples TRBV3-1 (or the pseudogene TRBV3-2) to TRBJ2-7; 7 bases are a match to TRBD2. The germline gives CDR1 LGHDT, CDR2 YNNKEL (reference sequence). The CDR3 spans 18 residues. With 1 base clipped from V and 6 bases from J, the junction kept 18 bases outside the gene matches. CDR3 nucleotides: TGTGCCAGCAGCCAAGGTCGCCTTGGGCTAGCGGATCTCTGCGAGCAGTACTTC. Protein: CASSQGRLGLADLCEQYF.